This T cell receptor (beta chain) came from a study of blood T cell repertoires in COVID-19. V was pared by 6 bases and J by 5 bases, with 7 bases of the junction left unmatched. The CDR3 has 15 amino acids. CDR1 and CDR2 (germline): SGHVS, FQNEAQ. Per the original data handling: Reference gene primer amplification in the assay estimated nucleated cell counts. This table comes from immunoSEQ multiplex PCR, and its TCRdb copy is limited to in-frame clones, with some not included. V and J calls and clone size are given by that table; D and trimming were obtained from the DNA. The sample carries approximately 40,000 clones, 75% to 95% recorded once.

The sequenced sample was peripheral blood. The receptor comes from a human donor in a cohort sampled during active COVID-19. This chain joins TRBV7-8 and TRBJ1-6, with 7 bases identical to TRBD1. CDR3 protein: CASRQGTADNSPLHF. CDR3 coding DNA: TGTGCCAGCAGACAAGGGACAGCCGATAATTCACCCCTCCACTTT.